These 13 T cell receptor beta chains were sequenced from one sample in a study of response to subunit inactivated influenza vaccine. One entry per CDR3 protein results from TCRdb running MiXCR on the RT-PCR reads. In the table there are 800,000 to 1,000,000 distinct CDR3 sequences, around 20% of which are singletons. Sequences were derived from PBMCs from blood, sampled approximately 5 days after vaccination. These receptor sequences come from a man aged 45-60 years who received an inactivated influenza vaccine.

The chain uses TRBV6-5 and TRBJ2-3; perhaps TRBD2 as D (6 bases). Germline V gene data show CDR1 as MNHEY and CDR2 as SVGAGI. V was pared by 2 bases and J by 5 bases, with 14 bases between. This CDR3 contains 15 residues. The CDR3: CASSYRRELGDTQYF. CDR3 DNA sequence: TGTGCCAGCAGTTACAGGAGGGAGCTGGGAGATACGCAGTATTTT.

In this sample, this clonotype turned up a few times. The rearrangement joins TRBV28 to TRBJ2-2, with 10 bases that match TRBD1. This CDR3 comprises 15 residues. CDR1 and CDR2 from the germline V gene are MDHEN and SYDVKM. Trimming at V came to 6 bases and at J to 6 bases, leaving 7 bases not matched to a gene. The CDR3 loop reads CASSPGQGFPGELFF. The CDR3 DNA sequence: TGTGCCAGCAGCCCGGGACAGGGGTTTCCCGGGGAGCTGTTTTTT.

The chain combines TRBV6-5 with TRBJ2-3; a weak D match, TRBD2 (5 bases). Deletions cut 2 bases from V and 1 base from J, with 10 bases between. The CDR3 spans 15 residues. Germline assignment: CDR1 MNHEY and CDR2 SVGAGI. The CDR3 sequence: CASSYGEMGTDTQYF. DNA of the CDR3: TGTGCCAGCAGTTACGGGGAGATGGGCACAGATACGCAGTATTTT.

This clonotype was seen more than once but under ten times. The V and J genes are TRBV6-2 or TRBV6-3 and TRBJ2-1; 10 nucleotides line up with TRBD2. This CDR3 spans 14 amino acids. In germline, CDR1 is MNHEY, CDR2 SVGEGT. The V gene end was trimmed by 7 bases and the J gene end by 6 bases; junction bases not matched to a gene: 6. The CDR3 spells CASTSSGGINEQFF. Here the CDR3 DNA reads TGTGCCAGCACGAGTAGCGGGGGGATCAATGAGCAGTTCTTC.

This clonotype was counted a few times. The V gene is TRBV19, the J gene TRBJ1-5, with D hard to call. V lost 5 bases, J lost 3 bases, and 14 bases lay in between. The CDR3 has 15 amino acids. Germline V gene lookup returns CDR1 LNHDA and CDR2 SQIVND (reference sequence). CDR3 loop: CASSFRLGYNQPQHF. The CDR3, as DNA: TGTGCCAGTAGTTTCCGCCTCGGATACAATCAGCCCCAGCATTTT.

V usage is TRBV5-1 and J usage is TRBJ2-7; D gene uncertain. Trimming pared 5 bases from V and 0 bases from J, leaving 15 bases between. The CDR3 sequence is 15 residues long. Germline V gene sequence: CDR1 SGHRS, CDR2 YFSETQ. CDR3 nucleotides: TGCGCCAGCAGTCCTAGACAAGACCTCTCCTACGAGCAGTACTTC. This sequence encodes CASSPRQDLSYEQYF.

This clonotype was picked up a small number of times. The chain has TRBV7-9 and TRBJ2-7; 7 bases line up with TRBD2. This CDR3 has 14 amino acids. V was pared by 2 bases and J by 5 bases, with 6 bases of the junction left unmatched. Germline-derived CDR1 and CDR2 are SEHNR and FQNEAQ (reference sequence). CDR3 nucleotide sequence: TGTGCCAGCAGCTTACAGGGAGGGCCCGACGAGCAGTACTTC. Translating it yields CASSLQGGPDEQYF.

This clonotype was seen a handful of times. This chain links TRBV3-1 with TRBJ2-7, with D uncertain. The V gene lost 0 bases and the J gene lost 2 bases, with 14 bases spanning the gap. The germline V gene encodes CDR1 LGHDT and CDR2 YNNKEL (reference sequence). This CDR3 has 16 amino acids. In nucleotides, the CDR3 is TGTGCCAGCAGCCAAGATTGGGGATCGGTTGCCTACGAGCAGTACTTC. Encoded protein: CASSQDWGSVAYEQYF.

This clonotype has more than one count but fewer than ten. The rearrangement links TRBV7-8 to TRBJ2-1; TRBD2 agrees at 12 bases. After removal of 0 bases from V and 7 bases from J, the junction contained 4 bases not matched to a gene. The CDR3 consists of 16 residues. CDR1 and CDR2 (germline): SGHVS, FQNEAQ. The CDR3 sequence: CASSLAGLAGINEQFF. CDR3 nucleotide sequence: TGTGCCAGCAGCTTAGCCGGACTAGCGGGGATTAATGAGCAGTTCTTC.

The table lists this clonotype with a few counts. The gene calls are TRBV12-3 or TRBV12-4 and TRBJ2-7; TRBD1 is a possible D gene (6 bases). This CDR3 has 14 amino acids. V was cut by 3 bases and J by 6 bases, with 15 bases left in between. This CDR3 is CASSLRGISFEQYF. DNA for the CDR3: TGTGCCAGCAGTTTGAGGGGGATCAGTTTCGAGCAGTACTTC.

V usage is TRBV5-5 and J usage is TRBJ2-7; 9 bases are shared with TRBD1. J lost 5 bases, V lost 3 bases, and 9 bases had no gene match. The CDR3 runs 15 residues. Germline CDR1 reads SGHKS; CDR2 reads YYEKEE (reference sequence). The CDR3 sequence is CASSSPDRGIDEQYF. DNA of the CDR3: TGTGCCAGCAGCTCACCAGACAGGGGGATCGACGAGCAGTACTTC.

There are a few counts of this clonotype. The chain recombines TRBV5-1 with TRBJ2-3, with D perhaps TRBD2 (6 bases). The V gene lost 0 bases and the J gene lost 0 bases, with 11 bases spanning the gap. This CDR3 comprises 16 residues. CDR1 SGHRS and CDR2 YFSETQ come from the germline V gene. The CDR3 nucleotides are TGCGCCAGCAGCTTGGACGGCGGGGCCAGCACAGATACGCAGTATTTT. Translated, it gives CASSLDGGASTDTQYF.

The V call is TRBV10-3, the J call TRBJ1-2; 7 bases are a match to TRBD1. Germline CDR1 is ENHRY and CDR2 is SYGVKD. The CDR3 extends over 13 amino acids. The junction had 13 bases not matched to a gene; V was cut back by 10 bases and J by 8 bases. DNA of the CDR3: TGTGCCACTTCGTTAGGGGGCGGGGACGGCTACACCTTC. It translates to CATSLGGGDGYTF.